Here is one TCR beta chain with its context. The antigen is undetermined. Study-level points and caveats: Tumor Tregs overlapped most with tumor, then blood, naive CD4+ cells.

Naive CD4+ cells had CD25+ Tregs removed. The CDR3 has 13 residues. J gave up 8 bases and V 6 bases, and 8 bases lay outside the gene matches. Adaptor-ligated barcode primers were used to amplify TRBV12-4/TRBJ1-2 clonotypes. MiXCR, applied by TCRdb to the multiplex PCR reads, yields one record per CDR3 protein. The table records roughly 2,500 distinct CDR3 sequences, about 5% of them present only once. Sequencing was performed on naive CD4+ T cells sorted from blood. Subset noted: naive CD4+ T cells, CD4+CD45RA+CD25-. This TCR was recovered from a female donor with breast cancer. The gene calls are TRBV12-3 or TRBV12-4 and TRBJ1-2, with 8 bases fitting TRBD1. The CDR3 reads CASRATGERGYTF. The CDR3 bases are TGTGCCAGCAGAGCGACAGGGGAGAGAGGCTACACCTTC.